The 17 T cell receptor beta chains in this list originate from one sample, sequenced in a study of blood T cell repertoires in COVID-19 (dated by TCRdb to 2018 to 2021). Library preparation employed the immunoSEQ multiplex PCR assay. TCRdb re-hosts the immuneACCESS table, in-frame sequences only. Its copies lack some clones; in the studies checked, an unresolved V gene accounts for under half of them, and the cause for the rest is not known. In this sample the table shows 200,000 to 300,000 clones, roughly four fifths of which occur a single time. Less than 4% of the sample comes from the top ten. The sequencing sample was made of PBMCs or T cells enriched from blood (not recorded which). These receptor sequences come from a woman aged 40-49 years who had been exposed to COVID-19.

The chain links TRBV12-3 or TRBV12-4 to TRBJ1-4; tentatively, D is TRBD1 (6 bases). This CDR3 region has 13 residues. Trimming removed 6 bases from V and 6 bases from J, with 11 bases in between. The CDR3 bases are TGTGCCAGCAGCCTCCGACAGGATGAAAAACTGTTTTTT. Amino acids: CASSLRQDEKLFF.

This clone showed up just once. The chain is built from TRBV7-8 and TRBJ1-2; 12 bases match TRBD1. With V trimmed by 4 bases and J by 8 bases, 8 bases remained unmatched. This CDR3 spans 15 amino acids. Per the germline V gene, CDR1 is SGHVS and CDR2 is FQNEAQ. CDR3 nucleotides: TGTGCCAGCAGCTCCCCGGGACAGGGGGCTGAGGGCTACACCTTC. This sequence encodes CASSSPGQGAEGYTF.

The chain joins TRBV13 to TRBJ1-1; D might be TRBD1 (5 bases). The germline CDR1 and CDR2 sequences are PRHDT and FYEKMQ (reference sequence). Trimming pared 2 bases from V and 6 bases from J, leaving 10 bases between. The CDR3 is 13 amino acids. The CDR3 DNA reads as TGTGCCAGCAGCTTACGGGGGTTCGCTGAAGCTTTCTTT. Translating it yields CASSLRGFAEAFF.

The rearrangement joins TRBV5-1 to TRBJ1-4; TRBD1 might be the D (5 bases). CDR3 length equals 16 residues. Trimming shortened V by 0 bases and J by 8 bases, and 17 bases separated the two germline ends. Germline-derived CDR1 and CDR2 are SGHRS and YFSETQ. As DNA, the CDR3 is TGCGCCAGCAGCTTGGCCGTAGCCCTAAAGGGGGAAAAACTGTTTTTT. Its translation: CASSLAVALKGEKLFF.

CDR3: CASSSDTPRGNTIYF. CDR3 sequence (DNA): TGTGCCAGCAGCTCGGACACGCCGAGAGGAAACACCATATATTTT. The chain combines TRBV11-2 with TRBJ1-3; D is possibly TRBD1 (5 bases). This CDR3 comprises 15 residues. V lost 4 bases to trimming and J lost 4 bases, with 14 bases between them. Germline values: CDR1 SGHAT, CDR2 FQNNGV.

The rearrangement joins TRBV5-1 to TRBJ1-3; the D is unclear. Germline CDR1 is SGHRS and CDR2 is YFSETQ. The CDR3 length is 15 residues. Trimming cost V 3 bases and J 0 bases, with 10 bases left between them. The CDR3 sequence is CASSSGLNSGNTIYF. As DNA, the CDR3 is TGCGCCAGCAGCTCAGGACTGAACTCTGGAAACACCATATATTTT.

This chain joins TRBV3-1 (or the pseudogene TRBV3-2) and TRBJ2-2; D gene unclear. Germline values: CDR1 LGHDT, CDR2 YNNKEL (reference sequence). CDR3 size: 14 residues. Trimming took 4 bases from V and 2 from J, leaving 8 bases between them. Here the CDR3 DNA reads TGTGCCAGCAGCCGAGACCAAAACACCGGGGAGCTGTTTTTT. It encodes CASSRDQNTGELFF.

The chain links TRBV6-6 to TRBJ2-7, with D possibly TRBD1 on 5 matching bases. Germline CDR1 reads MNHNY; CDR2 reads SVGAGI (reference sequence). This CDR3 spans 14 amino acids. V lost 0 bases to trimming and J lost 5 bases, with 11 bases between them. The CDR3 region is CASSYSRQYHEQYF. The CDR3 nucleotides are TGTGCCAGCAGTTACTCTAGACAGTACCACGAGCAGTACTTC.

The DNA of the CDR3 is TGTGCCAGCAGCGTAGTTGGTGATGGACTAGCGGTATACAATGAGCAGTTCTTC. This translates into CASSVVGDGLAVYNEQFF. The V and J genes are TRBV9 and TRBJ2-1, with 10 positions matching TRBD2. V lost 0 bases to trimming and J lost 4 bases; unmatched junction nucleotides: 10. Germline V gene lookup returns CDR1 SGDLS and CDR2 YYNGEE. The CDR3 covers 18 residues. Full variable domain (rest looked up from reference TRBV9 and TRBJ2-1): DSGVTQTPKHLITATGQRVTLRCSPRSGDLSVYWYQQSLDQGLQFLIQYYNGEERAKGNILERFSAQQFPDLHSELNLSSLELGDSALYFCASSVVGDGLAVYNEQFFGPGTRLTVL.

The chain joins TRBV5-1 to TRBJ1-1; D ambiguous. Trimming stripped 4 bases from V and 3 bases from J, with 13 bases between. CDR1 is SGHRS, CDR2 YFSETQ, per germline. This CDR3 is 14 amino acids long. The CDR3 protein is CASSPREYHTEAFF. Here the CDR3 DNA reads TGCGCCAGCAGCCCCCGGGAGTATCACACTGAAGCTTTCTTT.

This rearrangement joins TRBV3-1 (or the pseudogene TRBV3-2) to TRBJ1-5, with D uncertain. This CDR3 has 15 residues. Trimming removed 4 bases from V and 2 bases from J, with 12 bases in between. CDR1 and CDR2 from the germline V gene are LGHDT and YNNKEL (reference sequence). The CDR3 DNA is TGTGCCAGCAGCCTCGGATGGGGAGGCAATCAGCCCCAGCATTTT. Its translation: CASSLGWGGNQPQHF.

The V gene is TRBV28, the J gene TRBJ1-1; D call uncertain. V gave up 8 bases and J gave up 1 base, with 5 bases separating them. CDR3 length equals 11 residues. Germline CDR1 and CDR2: MDHEN and SYDVKM. CDR3 DNA: TGTGCCAGCGGAGGGAACACTGAAGCTTTCTTT. Protein sequence: CASGGNTEAFF. The full variable domain, with the rest looked up from reference TRBV28 and TRBJ1-1, is DVKVTQSSRYLVKRTGEKVFLECVQDMDHENMFWYRQDPGLGLRLIYFSYDVKMKEKGDIPEGYSVSREKKERFSLILESASTNQTSMYLCASGGNTEAFFGQGTRLTVV.

The gene calls are TRBV30 and TRBJ1-2, with D possibly matching TRBD1 (6 bases). Germline V gene data show CDR1 as GTSNPN and CDR2 as SVGIG (reference sequence). The length of the CDR3 is 14 residues. Trimming removed 3 bases from V and 0 bases from J, with 11 bases in between. CDR3 residues: CAWRTGFSNYGYTF. The CDR3 nucleotides are TGTGCCTGGAGAACAGGGTTTTCTAACTATGGCTACACCTTC.

J is TRBJ1-1 and V is TRBV14; D is ambiguous. CDR1 is SGHDN, CDR2 FVKESK, per germline. The V end lost 4 bases, the J end lost 1 base, and 10 bases lay between the germline ends. The CDR3 contains 14 residues. The CDR3 DNA reads as TGTGCCAGCAGCCCTTATACACCGAACACTGAAGCTTTCTTT. It encodes CASSPYTPNTEAFF.

This clone showed up just once. The chain joins TRBV5-1 to TRBJ1-6; 7 positions match TRBD1. This CDR3 spans 21 amino acids. With 2 bases clipped from V and 7 bases from J, the junction kept 24 bases outside the gene matches. Germline CDR1 reads SGHRS; CDR2 reads YFSETQ. Here the CDR3 DNA reads TGCGCCAGCAGCTTCACCCTTGTGAGGGGGCTTTATTTGCCATCAAATTCACCCCTCCACTTT. Protein: CASSFTLVRGLYLPSNSPLHF.

The genes are TRBV6-5 and TRBJ1-2; no clear D gene. CDR1 MNHEY and CDR2 SVGAGI come from the germline V gene. V was shortened by 7 bases and J by 4 bases, with 10 bases between the two germline ends. The CDR3 sequence is 12 residues long. The CDR3 reads CASTNGFYGYTF. CDR3 bases: TGTGCCAGCACCAACGGGTTCTATGGCTACACCTTC.

This clone turned up a few times. The V call is TRBV7-9, the J call TRBJ1-5; a weak D match, TRBD1 (5 bases). The CDR3 has 15 residues. Germline V CDR1 and CDR2: SEHNR, FQNEAQ (reference sequence). V gave up 1 base and J gave up 4 bases, with 11 bases separating them. The CDR3 region is CASSLVGGVNQPQHF. The CDR3 DNA follows: TGTGCCAGCAGCTTAGTCGGGGGGGTTAATCAGCCCCAGCATTTT.